The following is a T cell receptor beta chain sequence with its context. TCRdb reprocessed the RT-PCR reads with MiXCR, giving one entry per CDR3 protein. The profile covers fewer than 700,000 distinct CDR3 sequences, with about an eighth appearing a single time and about an eighth taken by the ten largest. The data originate from a study of response to subunit inactivated influenza vaccine. From germline, CDR1 is MDHEN and CDR2 SYDVKM. V lost 3 bases to trimming and J lost 0 bases, with 15 bases between them. The CDR3 spans 17 residues. The sequencing used PBMCs from blood, collected 35 to 45 days after vaccination. The chain couples TRBV28 to TRBJ1-5, with D perhaps TRBD1 (5 bases). The origin of this receptor is a man between 50 and 59 years old who received an inactivated influenza vaccine. CDR3 in DNA: TGTGCCAGCAGTTTCCCTAGACAGCTTTATAGCAATCAGCCCCAGCATTTT. Translated: CASSFPRQLYSNQPQHF.